Listed here are 4 T cell receptor beta chains from one sample, sequenced in a study of blood T cell repertoires in COVID-19 (dated by TCRdb to 2020 to 2021). Preparation of the library involved the immunoSEQ multiplex PCR assay. The source is immuneACCESS, and TCRdb retained only in-frame sequences with V and J called. Part of the clones is not carried over; for the studies checked, unresolved V genes explain less than half of this, and the remainder is unexplained. The sample table records a few hundred thousand clones; more than 75% of these occur just once. The ten largest clonotypes hold roughly 10% of the sample. Sequenced input: PBMCs or T cells enriched from blood (not recorded which). These receptors originate from a woman aged 45 to 65 who had recovered from COVID-19.

This rearrangement joins TRBV7-8 to TRBJ1-1; unclear D gene. Per the germline V gene, CDR1 is SGHVS and CDR2 is FQNEAQ. The V end was cut by 1 base, the J end by 4 bases, with 7 bases between. The CDR3 is 13 amino acids. DNA of the CDR3: TGTGCCAGCAGCTTAGGGCCTTCCACTGAAGCTTTCTTT. Translating it yields CASSLGPSTEAFF.

CDR3 bases: TGTGCCTGGAGGGAAGGGGGCTCAGTTAGAGGCTACACCTTC. It codes for CAWREGGSVRGYTF. The J gene is TRBJ1-2, the V gene TRBV30; 7 nucleotides agree with TRBD1. The CDR3 is 14 amino acids. The trim removed 3 bases at V and 8 bases at J, leaving 12 bases unmatched. From germline, CDR1 is GTSNPN and CDR2 SVGIG (reference sequence).

J is TRBJ2-3 and V is TRBV4-1; TRBD2 aligns across 7 bases. J was trimmed by 0 bases and V by 5 bases; bases with no gene match: 14. Germline V gene data show CDR1 as MGHRA and CDR2 as YSYEKL. The CDR3 spans 18 residues. Written as DNA, the CDR3 is TGCGCCAGCAGCGCGAGGGCTAGCGGAGGCCAGAGCACAGATACGCAGTATTTT. Translated, it gives CASSARASGGQSTDTQYF.

In this sample, this clone turned up a few times. J is TRBJ2-3 and V is TRBV6-2 or TRBV6-3; unclear D gene. From germline, CDR1 is MNHEY and CDR2 SVGEGT. This CDR3 is built from 11 residues. With 6 bases removed from V and 6 bases from J, the gap between germline ends came to 7 bases. CDR3 residues: CASSPRDTQYF. The CDR3, as DNA: TGTGCCAGCAGCCCCAGGGATACGCAGTATTTT.